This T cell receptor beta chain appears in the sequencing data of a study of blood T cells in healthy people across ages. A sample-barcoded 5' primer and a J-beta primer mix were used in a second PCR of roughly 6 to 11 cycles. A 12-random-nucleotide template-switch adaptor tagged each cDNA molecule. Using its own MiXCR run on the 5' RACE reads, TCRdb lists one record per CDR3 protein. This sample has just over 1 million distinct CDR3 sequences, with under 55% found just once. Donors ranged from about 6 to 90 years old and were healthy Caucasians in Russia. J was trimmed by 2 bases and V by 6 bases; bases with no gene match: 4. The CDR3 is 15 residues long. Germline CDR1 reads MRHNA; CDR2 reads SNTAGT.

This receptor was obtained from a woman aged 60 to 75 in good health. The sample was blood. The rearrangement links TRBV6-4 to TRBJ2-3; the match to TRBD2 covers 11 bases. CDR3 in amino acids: CASSPTSGTTDTQYF. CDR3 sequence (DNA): TGTGCCAGCAGCCCGACTAGCGGGACCACAGATACGCAGTATTTT.